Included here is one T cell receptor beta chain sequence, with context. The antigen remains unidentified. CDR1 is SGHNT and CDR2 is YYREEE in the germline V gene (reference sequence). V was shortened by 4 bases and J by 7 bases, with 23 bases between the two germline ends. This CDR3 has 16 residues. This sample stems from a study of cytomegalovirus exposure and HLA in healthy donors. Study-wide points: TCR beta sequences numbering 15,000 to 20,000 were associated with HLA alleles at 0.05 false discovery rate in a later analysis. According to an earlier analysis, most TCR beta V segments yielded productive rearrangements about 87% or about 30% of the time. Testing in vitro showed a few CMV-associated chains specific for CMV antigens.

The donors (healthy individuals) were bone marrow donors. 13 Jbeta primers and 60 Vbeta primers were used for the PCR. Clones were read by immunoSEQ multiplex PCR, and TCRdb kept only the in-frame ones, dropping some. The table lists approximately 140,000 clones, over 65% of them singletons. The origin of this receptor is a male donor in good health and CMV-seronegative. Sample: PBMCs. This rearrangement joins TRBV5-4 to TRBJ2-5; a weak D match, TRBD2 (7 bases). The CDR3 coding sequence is TGTGCCAGCAGCCAAGATATGGGGGAGGGGGGAGCGACCCAGTACTTC. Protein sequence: CASSQDMGEGGATQYF.